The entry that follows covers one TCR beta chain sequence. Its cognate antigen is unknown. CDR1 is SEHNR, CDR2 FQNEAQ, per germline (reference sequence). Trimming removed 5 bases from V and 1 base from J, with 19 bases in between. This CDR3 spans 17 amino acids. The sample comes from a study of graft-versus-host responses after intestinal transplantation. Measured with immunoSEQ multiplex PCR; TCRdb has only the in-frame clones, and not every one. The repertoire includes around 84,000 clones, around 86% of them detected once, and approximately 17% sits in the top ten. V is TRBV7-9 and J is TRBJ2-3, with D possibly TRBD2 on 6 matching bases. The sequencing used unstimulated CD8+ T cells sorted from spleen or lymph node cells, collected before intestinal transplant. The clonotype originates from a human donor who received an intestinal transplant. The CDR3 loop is CASSPGPSLAGTDTQYF. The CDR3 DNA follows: TGTGCCAGCAGCCCCGGACCTTCACTAGCCGGCACAGATACGCAGTATTTT.